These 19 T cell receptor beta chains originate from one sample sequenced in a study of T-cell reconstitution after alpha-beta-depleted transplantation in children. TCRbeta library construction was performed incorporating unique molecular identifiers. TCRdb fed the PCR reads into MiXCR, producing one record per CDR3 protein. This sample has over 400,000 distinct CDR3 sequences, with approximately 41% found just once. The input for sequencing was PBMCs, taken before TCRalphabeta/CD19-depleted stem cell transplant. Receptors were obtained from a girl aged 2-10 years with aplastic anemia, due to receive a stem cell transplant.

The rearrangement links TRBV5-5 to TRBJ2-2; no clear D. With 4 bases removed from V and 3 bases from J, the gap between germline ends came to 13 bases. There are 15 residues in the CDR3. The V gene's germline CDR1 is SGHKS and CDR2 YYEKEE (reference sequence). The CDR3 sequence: CASSHPGLYTGELFF. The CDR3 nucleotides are TGTGCCAGCAGCCACCCCGGTTTATACACCGGGGAGCTGTTTTTT.

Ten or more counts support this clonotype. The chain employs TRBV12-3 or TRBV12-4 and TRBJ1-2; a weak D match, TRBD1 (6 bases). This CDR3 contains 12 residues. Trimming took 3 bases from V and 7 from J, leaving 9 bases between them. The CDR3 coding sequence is TGTGCCAGCAGTTTTGTGGGGGCTGGCTACACCTTC. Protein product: CASSFVGAGYTF.

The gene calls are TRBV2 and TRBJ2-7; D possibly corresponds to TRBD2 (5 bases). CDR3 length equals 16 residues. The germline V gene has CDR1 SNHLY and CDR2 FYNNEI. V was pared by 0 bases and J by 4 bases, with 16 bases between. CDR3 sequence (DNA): TGTGCCAGCAGTGAAGCGCGAGGGAGAGGGAGATACGAGCAGTACTTC. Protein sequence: CASSEARGRGRYEQYF.

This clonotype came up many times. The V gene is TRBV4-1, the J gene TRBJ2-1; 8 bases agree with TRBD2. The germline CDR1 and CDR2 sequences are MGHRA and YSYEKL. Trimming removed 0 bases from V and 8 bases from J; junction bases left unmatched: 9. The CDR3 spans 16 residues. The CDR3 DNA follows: TGCGCCAGCAGCCAAGATTTCGTTAGCGGGAAGGATGAGCAGTTCTTC. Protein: CASSQDFVSGKDEQFF.

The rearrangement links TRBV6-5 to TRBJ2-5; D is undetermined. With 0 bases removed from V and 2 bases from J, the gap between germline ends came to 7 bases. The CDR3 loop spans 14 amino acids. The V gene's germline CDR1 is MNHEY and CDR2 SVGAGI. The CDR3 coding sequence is TGTGCCAGCAGTTACTCGTTCCAGCAAGAGACCCAGTACTTC. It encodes CASSYSFQQETQYF.

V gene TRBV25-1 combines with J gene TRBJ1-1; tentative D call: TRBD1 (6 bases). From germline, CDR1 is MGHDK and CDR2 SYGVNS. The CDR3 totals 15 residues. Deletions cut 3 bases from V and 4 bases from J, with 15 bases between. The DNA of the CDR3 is TGTGCCAGCAGTGATTCGGTGGGGGGGCCCACTGAAGCTTTCTTT. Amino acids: CASSDSVGGPTEAFF.

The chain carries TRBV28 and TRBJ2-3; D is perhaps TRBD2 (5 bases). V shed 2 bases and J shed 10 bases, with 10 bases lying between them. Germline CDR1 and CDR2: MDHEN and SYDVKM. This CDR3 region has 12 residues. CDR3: CASSLKGVAQYF. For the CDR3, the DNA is TGTGCCAGCAGTTTAAAGGGAGTGGCGCAGTATTTT.

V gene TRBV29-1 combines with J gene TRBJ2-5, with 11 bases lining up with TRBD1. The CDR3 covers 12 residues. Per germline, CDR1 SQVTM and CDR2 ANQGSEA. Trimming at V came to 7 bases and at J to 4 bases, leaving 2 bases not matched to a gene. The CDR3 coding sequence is TGCAGCGGAGGACAGGGGGCAGAGACCCAGTACTTC. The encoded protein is CSGGQGAETQYF.

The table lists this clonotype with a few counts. CDR3 sequence: CASSQARIGHTGELFF. The CDR3 DNA reads as TGCGCCAGCAGCCAGGCCCGGATTGGCCACACCGGGGAGCTGTTTTTT. The V and J genes are TRBV4-3 and TRBJ2-2; D unresolved. The CDR3 runs to 16 residues. Germline CDR1 LGHNA, CDR2 YSLEER. The V end was cut by 3 bases, the J end by 3 bases, with 14 bases between.

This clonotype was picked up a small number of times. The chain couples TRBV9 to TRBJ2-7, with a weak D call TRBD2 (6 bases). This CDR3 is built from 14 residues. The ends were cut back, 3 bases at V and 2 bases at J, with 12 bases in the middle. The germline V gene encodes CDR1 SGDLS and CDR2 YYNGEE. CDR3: CASSGRDSPYEQYF. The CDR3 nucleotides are TGTGCCAGCAGCGGCCGGGACTCTCCCTACGAGCAGTACTTC.

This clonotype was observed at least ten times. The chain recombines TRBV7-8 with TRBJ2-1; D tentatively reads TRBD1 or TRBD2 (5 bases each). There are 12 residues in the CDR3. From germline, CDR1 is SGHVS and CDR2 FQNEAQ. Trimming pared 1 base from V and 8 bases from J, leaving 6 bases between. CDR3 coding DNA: TGTGCCAGCAGCTTAGGGGGGTATGAGCAGTTCTTC. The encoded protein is CASSLGGYEQFF.

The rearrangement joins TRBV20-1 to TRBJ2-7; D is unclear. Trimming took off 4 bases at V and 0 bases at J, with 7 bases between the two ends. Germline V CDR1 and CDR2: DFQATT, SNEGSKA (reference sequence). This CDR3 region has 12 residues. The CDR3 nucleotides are TGCAGTGCTACGTGGGACTCCTACGAGCAGTACTTC. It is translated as CSATWDSYEQYF.

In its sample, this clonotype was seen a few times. CDR3 bases: TGCAGCGTTGAAGCGGGACCGGGACTACAATCATACGAGCAGTACTTC. This sequence encodes CSVEAGPGLQSYEQYF. The rearrangement joins TRBV29-1 to TRBJ2-7, with TRBD2 matching 7 bases. The CDR3 has 16 amino acids. V shed 1 base and J 4 bases; nucleotides not matched to a gene: 13. Germline V gene lookup returns CDR1 SQVTM and CDR2 ANQGSEA.

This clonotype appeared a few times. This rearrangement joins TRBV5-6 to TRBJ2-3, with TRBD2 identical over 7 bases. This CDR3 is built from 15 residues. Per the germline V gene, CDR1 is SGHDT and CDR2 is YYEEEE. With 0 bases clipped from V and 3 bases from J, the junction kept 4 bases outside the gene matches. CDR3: CASSLGRERTDTQYF. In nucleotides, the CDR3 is TGTGCCAGCAGCTTGGGGCGGGAGCGGACAGATACGCAGTATTTT.

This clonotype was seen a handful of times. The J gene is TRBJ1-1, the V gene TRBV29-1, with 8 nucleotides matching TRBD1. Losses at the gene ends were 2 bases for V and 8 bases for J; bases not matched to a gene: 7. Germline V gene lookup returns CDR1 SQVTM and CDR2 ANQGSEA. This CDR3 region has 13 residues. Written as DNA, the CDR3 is TGCAGCGTTGAACCGGGACAGGTGGAGGAAGCTTTCTTT. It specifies CSVEPGQVEEAFF.

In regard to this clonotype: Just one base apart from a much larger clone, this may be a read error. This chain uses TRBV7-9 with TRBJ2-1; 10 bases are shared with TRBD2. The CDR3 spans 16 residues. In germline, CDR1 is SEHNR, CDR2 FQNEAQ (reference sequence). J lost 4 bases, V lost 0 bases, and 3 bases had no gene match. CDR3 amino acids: CASSLAGTSVYNEQFF. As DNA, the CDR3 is TGTGCCAGCAGCTTAGCCGGGACTAGCGTATACAATGAGCAGTTCTTC.

The CDR3 spells CSAPRWRGGGTDTQYF. The CDR3 DNA is TGCAGTGCTCCCCGTTGGCGGGGGGGCGGCACAGATACGCAGTATTTT. V usage is TRBV20-1 and J usage is TRBJ2-3, with 9 bases matching TRBD2. With V trimmed by 5 bases and J by 1 base, 10 bases remained unmatched. Germline CDR1 is DFQATT and CDR2 is SNEGSKA (reference sequence). The CDR3 contains 16 residues.

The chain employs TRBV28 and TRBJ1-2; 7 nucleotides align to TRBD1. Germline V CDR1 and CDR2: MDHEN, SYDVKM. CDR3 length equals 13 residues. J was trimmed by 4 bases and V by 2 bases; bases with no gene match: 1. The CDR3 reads CASSLAGGYGYTF. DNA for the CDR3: TGTGCCAGCAGTTTAGCAGGGGGCTATGGCTACACCTTC.

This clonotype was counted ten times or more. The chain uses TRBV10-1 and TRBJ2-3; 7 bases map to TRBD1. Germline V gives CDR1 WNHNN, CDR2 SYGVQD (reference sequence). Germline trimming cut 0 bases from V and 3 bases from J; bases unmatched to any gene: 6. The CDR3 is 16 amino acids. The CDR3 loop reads CASSESKQGNTDTQYF. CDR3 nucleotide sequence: TGCGCCAGCAGTGAGTCAAAACAGGGGAATACAGATACGCAGTATTTT.